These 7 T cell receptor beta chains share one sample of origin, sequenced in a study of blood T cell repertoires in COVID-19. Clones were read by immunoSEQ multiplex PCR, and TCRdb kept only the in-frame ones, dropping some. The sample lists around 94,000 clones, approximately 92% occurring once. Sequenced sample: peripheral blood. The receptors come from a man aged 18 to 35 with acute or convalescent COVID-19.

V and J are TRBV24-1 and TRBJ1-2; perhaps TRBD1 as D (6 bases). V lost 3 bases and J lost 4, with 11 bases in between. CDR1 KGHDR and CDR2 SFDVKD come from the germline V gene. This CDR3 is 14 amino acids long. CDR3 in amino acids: CATSDPQGIYGYTF. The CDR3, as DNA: TGTGCCACCAGTGATCCACAGGGTATCTATGGCTACACCTTC.

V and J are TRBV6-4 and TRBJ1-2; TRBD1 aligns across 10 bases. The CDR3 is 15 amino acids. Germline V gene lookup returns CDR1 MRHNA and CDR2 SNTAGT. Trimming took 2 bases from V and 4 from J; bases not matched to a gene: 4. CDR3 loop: CASSDDRGPRYGYTF. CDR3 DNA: TGTGCCAGCAGTGACGACAGGGGGCCGCGCTATGGCTACACCTTC.

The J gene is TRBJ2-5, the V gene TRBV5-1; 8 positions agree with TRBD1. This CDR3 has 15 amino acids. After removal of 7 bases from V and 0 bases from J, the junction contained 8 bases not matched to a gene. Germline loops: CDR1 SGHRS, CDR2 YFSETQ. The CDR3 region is CASHPGQADQETQYF. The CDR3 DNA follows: TGCGCCAGCCATCCGGGACAGGCCGACCAAGAGACCCAGTACTTC.

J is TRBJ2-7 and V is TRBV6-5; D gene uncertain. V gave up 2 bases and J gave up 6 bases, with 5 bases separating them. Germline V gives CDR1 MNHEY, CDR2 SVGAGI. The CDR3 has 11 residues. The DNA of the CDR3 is TGTGCCAGCAGTTACCACGGCGAGCAGTACTTC. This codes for CASSYHGEQYF.

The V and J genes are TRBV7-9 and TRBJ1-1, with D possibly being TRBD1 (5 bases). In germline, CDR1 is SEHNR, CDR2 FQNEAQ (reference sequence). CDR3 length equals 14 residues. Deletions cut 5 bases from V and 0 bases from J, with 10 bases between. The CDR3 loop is CASSRQIMNTEAFF. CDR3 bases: TGTGCCAGCAGCCGACAGATAATGAACACTGAAGCTTTCTTT.

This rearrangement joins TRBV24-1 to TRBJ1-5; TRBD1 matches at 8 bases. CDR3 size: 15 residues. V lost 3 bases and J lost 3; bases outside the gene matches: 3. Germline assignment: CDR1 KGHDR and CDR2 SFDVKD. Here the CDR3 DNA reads TGTGCCACCAGTGATGGACAGGGCCCCAATCAGCCCCAGCATTTT. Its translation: CATSDGQGPNQPQHF.

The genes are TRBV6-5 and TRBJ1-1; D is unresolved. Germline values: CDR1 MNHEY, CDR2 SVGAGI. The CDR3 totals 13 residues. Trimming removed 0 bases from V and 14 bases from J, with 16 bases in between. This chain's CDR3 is CASSYSTGEMRFF. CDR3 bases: TGTGCCAGCAGTTACTCGACCGGGGAGATGAGGTTCTTT.